This T cell receptor beta chain was identified in a study of blood T cell repertoires in COVID-19. This CDR3 comprises 14 residues. Trimming cost V 0 bases and J 1 base; bases outside gene matches: 0. Germline CDR1 and CDR2: ENHRY and SYGVKD. As to this clone: The same CDR3 is also encoded by other DNA sequences in this sample.

Data came from immunoSEQ multiplex PCR; TCRdb stores just in-frame clones and leaves some out. The sample has some 150,000 clones, 85% seen once. This rearrangement joins TRBV10-3 to TRBJ2-7, with 7 bases aligning to TRBD2. This TCR was sampled from a human donor with acute or convalescent COVID-19. The donor label of this sample is uncertain. Sequenced sample: peripheral blood. The chain's CDR3 is CAISESRESYEQYF. The DNA of the CDR3 is TGTGCCATCAGTGAGTCGCGGGAGTCCTACGAGCAGTACTTC.